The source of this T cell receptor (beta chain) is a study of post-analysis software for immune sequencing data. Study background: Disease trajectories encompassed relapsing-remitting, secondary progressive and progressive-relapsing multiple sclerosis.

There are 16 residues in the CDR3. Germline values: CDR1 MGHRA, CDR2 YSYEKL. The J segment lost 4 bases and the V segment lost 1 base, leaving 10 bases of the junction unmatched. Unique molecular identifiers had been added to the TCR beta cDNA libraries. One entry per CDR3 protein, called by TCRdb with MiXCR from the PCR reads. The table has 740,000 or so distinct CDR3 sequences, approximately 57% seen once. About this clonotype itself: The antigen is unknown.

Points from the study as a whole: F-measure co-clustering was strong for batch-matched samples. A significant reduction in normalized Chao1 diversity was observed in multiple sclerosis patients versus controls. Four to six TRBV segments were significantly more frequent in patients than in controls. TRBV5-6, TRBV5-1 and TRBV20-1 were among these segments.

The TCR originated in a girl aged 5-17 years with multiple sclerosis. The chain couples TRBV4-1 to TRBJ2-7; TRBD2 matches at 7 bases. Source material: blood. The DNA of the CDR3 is TGCGCCAGCAGCCAAGGTTGGCAGCGGGGTCCTTACGAGCAGTACTTC. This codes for CASSQGWQRGPYEQYF.